This TCR beta chain was recovered during a study of shared clonotypes between healthy human individuals. A word on this clone: Its specificity is unknown.

Positive CCR7 selection of CD45RO-negative cells yielded the naive CD8 cells, and terminally differentiated effector memory CD45RA+ cells were excluded. Healthy HIV-negative adults without recent acute infections or vaccinations served as donors. Germline CDR1 is LGHNA and CDR2 is YSLEER. V gave up 1 base and J gave up 3 bases, with 13 bases separating them. There are 15 residues in the CDR3. Findings and limits, study-wide: Generally, naive subsets (rather than memory subsets) showed larger estimated richness. The study found about 5% of naive CD4 clonotypes shared across a few donors.

An approximately 200 ng quantity of DNA, approximately 29,000 T cell genomes, went into the sorted-subset replicate PCRs. The table came from immunoSEQ multiplex PCR; TCRdb's copy has only in-frame clones and leaves some out. The table records around 2.1 million clones, approximately 94% of them present only once. The clonotype was recovered from a man aged 18 to 29 in good health. Some clones in this sample may be carry-over from other donors' samples. This chain connects TRBV4-3 to TRBJ2-7; TRBD1 might be the D (6 bases). The sample consisted of naive CD8+ T cells from PBMCs. CDR3 DNA: TGCGCCAGCAGCCAAGGGAATGGACAGATCTACGAGCAGTACTTC. Encoded protein: CASSQGNGQIYEQYF.